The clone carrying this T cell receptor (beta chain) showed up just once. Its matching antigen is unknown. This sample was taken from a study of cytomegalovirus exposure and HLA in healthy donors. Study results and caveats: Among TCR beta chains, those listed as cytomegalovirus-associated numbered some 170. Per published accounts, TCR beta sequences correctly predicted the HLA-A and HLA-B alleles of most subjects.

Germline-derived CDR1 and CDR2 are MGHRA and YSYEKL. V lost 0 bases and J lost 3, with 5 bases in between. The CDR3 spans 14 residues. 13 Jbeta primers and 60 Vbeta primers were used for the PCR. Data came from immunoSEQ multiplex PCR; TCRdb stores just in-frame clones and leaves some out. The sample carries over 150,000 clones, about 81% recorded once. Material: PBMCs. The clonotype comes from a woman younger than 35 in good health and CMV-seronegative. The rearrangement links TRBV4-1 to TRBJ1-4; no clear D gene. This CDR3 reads CASSQDLSNEKLFF. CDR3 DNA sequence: TGCGCCAGCAGCCAAGATCTTTCTAATGAAAAACTGTTTTTT.